Each of the 8 T cell receptor beta chains below was sequenced from the same sample in a study of Ad26.COV2.S vaccination and SARS-CoV-2 variants (dated by TCRdb to the early 2020s). Receptors were amplified or captured by the immunoSEQ multiplex PCR assay. TCRdb holds this immuneACCESS table with in-frame rearrangements only. Some clones are missing; in checked studies, unresolved V genes explain under half, and the rest has no known cause. In this sample the table shows a few hundred thousand clones, roughly 87% of which occur a single time. About 3.5% of the sample goes to the ten largest clones. The intended sense of this specimen's treatment or condition label: roughly 19 received Ad26.COV2.S at low or high dose, single or two shots; a few received placebo; per-sample allocation not given. Repertoires of vaccine and placebo recipients were sequenced from samples taken on day 63 after the first injection.

Sample: peripheral blood, taken in a trial of Ad26.COV2.S vaccine versus placebo. These receptors all come from a person between 18 and 65 years old who received the Ad26.COV2.S COVID-19 vaccine or a placebo.

On this clone: Additional DNA sequences in this sample encode the identical CDR3. This CDR3 reads CASSMGGQPQHF. The CDR3 DNA reads TGTGCCAGTAGTATGGGGGGGCAGCCCCAGCATTTT. The V gene is TRBV19, the J gene TRBJ1-5; tentatively, D is TRBD1 (5 bases). Germline-derived CDR1 and CDR2 are LNHDA and SQIVND (reference sequence). Trimming removed 3 bases from V and 7 bases from J, with 7 bases in between. This CDR3 region has 12 residues.

Comments on this clone: In the same sample, other DNA sequences code for this CDR3. The rearrangement uses TRBV28 and TRBJ2-1; no reliable D call. Germline V gene lookup returns CDR1 MDHEN and CDR2 SYDVKM. V dropped 1 base and J dropped 4 bases, with 2 bases sitting between them. CDR3 length: 12 residues. The CDR3 reads CASSLSYNEQFF. DNA for the CDR3: TGTGCCAGCAGTTTATCATACAATGAGCAGTTCTTC.

The V call is TRBV4-3, the J call TRBJ1-2, with D possibly TRBD1 on 5 matching bases. V gave up 2 bases and J gave up 4 bases, with 14 bases separating them. This CDR3 is built from 15 residues. In germline, CDR1 is LGHNA, CDR2 YSLEER. The CDR3 coding sequence is TGCGCCAGCAGCCAAAGTAGGGGATCGTCCTATGGCTACACCTTC. Translated, it gives CASSQSRGSSYGYTF.

The J gene is TRBJ2-2, the V gene TRBV24-1; 9 positions agree with TRBD1. The V and J ends lost 4 bases and 5 bases, in that order; junction bases with no gene match: 10. CDR1 KGHDR and CDR2 SFDVKD come from the germline V gene. This CDR3 is built from 17 residues. Here the CDR3 reads CATSDQPTGGRTGELFF. DNA of the CDR3: TGTGCCACCAGTGACCAGCCGACAGGGGGAAGGACCGGGGAGCTGTTTTTT.

The chain carries TRBV7-2 and TRBJ1-1; possible D gene TRBD1, 5 bases. V was clipped by 2 bases and J by 8 bases, with 18 bases between them. The length of the CDR3 is 15 residues. In germline, CDR1 is SGHTA, CDR2 FQGNSA. CDR3 region: CASSLPGRLKEEAFF. The CDR3 DNA follows: TGTGCCAGCAGCTTACCGGGACGTCTAAAAGAGGAAGCTTTCTTT. Filled out from reference TRBV7-2 and TRBJ1-1, the complete variable domain reads GAGVSQSPSNKVTEKGKDVELRCDPISGHTALYWYRQSLGQGLEFLIYFQGNSAPDKSGLPSDRFSAERTGGSVSTLTIQRTQQEDSAVYLCASSLPGRLKEEAFFGQGTRLTVV.

The chain combines TRBV7-3 with TRBJ1-1, with 7 bases lining up with TRBD1. The CDR3 covers 14 residues. Per the germline V gene, CDR1 is SGHTA and CDR2 is FQGTGA. V was clipped by 5 bases and J by 6 bases; unmatched bases: 9. The CDR3 sequence is CASSPTGDAAEAFF. DNA of the CDR3: TGTGCCAGCAGCCCAACAGGGGACGCCGCTGAAGCTTTCTTT.

J is TRBJ1-2 and V is TRBV6-6; perhaps TRBD1 as D (5 bases). From germline, CDR1 is MNHNY and CDR2 SVGAGI (reference sequence). Trimming removed 0 bases at V and 7 bases at J, with 9 bases between. This CDR3 comprises 13 residues. CDR3 sequence reads: CASSYSTGGGYTF. CDR3 bases: TGTGCCAGCAGTTACTCGACCGGGGGTGGCTACACCTTC.

V and J are TRBV4-2 and TRBJ2-1; D not resolved. The CDR3 is 14 residues long. V lost 0 bases and J 7 bases, leaving 10 bases between the germline ends. Germline V lookup: CDR1 LGHNA, CDR2 YNFKEQ. CDR3 DNA: TGTGCCAGCAGCCAAGACTCAGCCTCTAATGAGCAGTTCTTC. Translating gives CASSQDSASNEQFF.